The rows below give T cell receptor beta chains drawn from one sample of a study of cytomegalovirus exposure and HLA in healthy donors. Only in-frame clones appear in the TCRdb table, and some are missing; sequencing was by immunoSEQ multiplex PCR. The table records some 140,000 clones, 80% to 85% of them present only once. Sequencing used PBMCs. The receptors here all came from a male donor in good health and CMV-seropositive. The CDR3 runs from the conserved cysteine through the conserved F or W. A D gene is named only where the DNA matches it firmly. Clone size is given for some rows only: seen once, a few or many times, or a class if the clone is expanded.

j_call: TRBJ2-1; v_call: TRBV28; d_call: NA; clone_size: NA; cdr3_nt: TGTGCCAGCGCGATGGGACAATCGGTGGCCAATGAGCAGTTCTTC; cdr3_aa: CASAMGQSVANEQFF
j_call: TRBJ1-1; v_call: TRBV11-2; d_call: NA; clone_size: NA; cdr3_nt: TGTGCCAGCAGCAATACAGTGGGCTCGGCTTTCTTT; cdr3_aa: CASSNTVGSAFF
j_call: TRBJ2-7; v_call: TRBV6-5; d_call: NA; clone_size: few; cdr3_nt: TGTGCCAGCTCCCTCACAGGGCACTCCTCCTACGAGCAGTACTTC; cdr3_aa: CASSLTGHSSYEQYF
j_call: TRBJ2-7; v_call: TRBV11-2; d_call: NA; clone_size: NA; cdr3_nt: TGTGCCAGCAGCTTAGATCTTTATGCGGGGGCCTCCTACGAGCAGTACTTC; cdr3_aa: CASSLDLYAGASYEQYF
j_call: TRBJ2-7; v_call: TRBV4-1; d_call: NA; clone_size: NA; cdr3_nt: TGCGCCAGCAGCTTCCAGGATAGCTCCTACGAGCAGTACTTC; cdr3_aa: CASSFQDSSYEQYF
j_call: TRBJ1-5; v_call: TRBV6-5; d_call: TRBD1; clone_size: few; cdr3_nt: TGTGCCAGCAGTTACTCTGGGACAGGGGGACAGCCCCAGCATTTT; cdr3_aa: CASSYSGTGGQPQHF
j_call: TRBJ1-2; v_call: TRBV19; d_call: NA; clone_size: few; cdr3_nt: TGTGCCAGTAGTATGGCCAACTATGGCTACACCTTC; cdr3_aa: CASSMANYGYTF
j_call: TRBJ2-5; v_call: TRBV18; d_call: NA; clone_size: NA; cdr3_nt: TGTGCCAGCTCACTACAGGGTCAAGAGACCCAGTACTTC; cdr3_aa: CASSLQGQETQYF
j_call: TRBJ2-4; v_call: TRBV7-3; d_call: NA; clone_size: few; cdr3_nt: TGTGCCAGCAGCTTTGGAGGGCCGGAAAACATTCAGTACTTC; cdr3_aa: CASSFGGPENIQYF
j_call: TRBJ2-2; v_call: TRBV5-6; d_call: TRBD1; clone_size: NA; cdr3_nt: TGTGCCAGCAGCTGGGGTACAGGGGTTGGAGCCGGGGAGCTGTTTTTT; cdr3_aa: CASSWGTGVGAGELFF
j_call: TRBJ1-6; v_call: TRBV5-6; d_call: NA; clone_size: NA; cdr3_nt: TGTGCCAGCAGCCTGGGGCAGGGAAATTCACCCCTCCACTTT; cdr3_aa: CASSLGQGNSPLHF
j_call: TRBJ2-3; v_call: TRBV7-9; d_call: TRBD2; clone_size: NA; cdr3_nt: TGTGCCAGCAGCCCCTGGGTGGGGGGGTTCGGCACAGATACGCAGTATTTT; cdr3_aa: CASSPWVGGFGTDTQYF
j_call: TRBJ2-7; v_call: TRBV7-9; d_call: TRBD1; clone_size: NA; cdr3_nt: TGTTCCAGCAGCTTATCCCTTCTCCGGGACAGGGGGCAATACGAGCAGTACTTC; cdr3_aa: CSSSLSLLRDRGQYEQYF
j_call: TRBJ1-1; v_call: TRBV4-2; d_call: TRBD1; clone_size: NA; cdr3_nt: TGTGCCAGCACCCAGACAGGGAGGGCTTTCTTT; cdr3_aa: CASTQTGRAFF
j_call: TRBJ2-7; v_call: TRBV5-7; d_call: TRBD2; clone_size: NA; cdr3_nt: TGTGCCAGCAGCTTATTTGGTGGCGGGAGGACGATCTACGAGCAGTACTTC; cdr3_aa: CASSLFGGGRTIYEQYF
j_call: TRBJ1-5; v_call: TRBV2; d_call: TRBD1; clone_size: NA; cdr3_nt: TGTGCCAGCCGGGACAGTCCCTATAGCAATCAGCCCCAGCATTTT; cdr3_aa: CASRDSPYSNQPQHF
j_call: TRBJ1-1; v_call: TRBV2; d_call: NA; clone_size: NA; cdr3_nt: TGTGCCAGCATTACGGGGGTCGTCACTGAAGCTTTCTTT; cdr3_aa: CASITGVVTEAFF
j_call: TRBJ1-2; v_call: TRBV6-4; d_call: NA; clone_size: NA; cdr3_nt: TGTGCCAGCAGTGACGCCCTGGGGCGAAGCTACACCTTC; cdr3_aa: CASSDALGRSYTF
j_call: TRBJ2-1; v_call: TRBV7-2; d_call: TRBD2; clone_size: few; cdr3_nt: TGTGCCAGCAGCTCTCAATTGACTAGCGGGACTCTGTACAATGAGCAGTTCTTC; cdr3_aa: CASSSQLTSGTLYNEQFF